The source of this T cell receptor beta chain is a study of CD8 T cells in ankylosing spondylitis. TCRdb independently ran MiXCR on the 5' RACE reads; one entry per CDR3 protein. The data show 350,000 to 400,000 distinct CDR3 sequences, approximately 22% seen once. The germline gives CDR1 LGHNA, CDR2 YNFKEQ. Trimming at V came to 1 base and at J to 3 bases, leaving 2 bases not matched to a gene. CDR3 length equals 16 residues. The TCR sequence derives from a male donor with ankylosing spondylitis or in good health (not recorded which). V usage is TRBV4-2 and J usage is TRBJ2-7; 14 bases agree with TRBD2. Material for sequencing was blood, either unsorted or a sorted T cell fraction (not recorded which). The CDR3 region has the DNA TGTGCCAGCAGCCAAGGACTAGCGGGGGGGGTCTACGAGCAGTACTTC. Residues: CASSQGLAGGVYEQYF.